Below, 14 T cell receptor beta chains from the same sample are listed, as sequenced in a study of spatial heterogeneity in lung cancer. Time point denoted: blood at routine non-recurrence follow-up after resection. TCRdb used MiXCR to reprocess the 5' RACE reads, holding one entry per CDR3 protein. The sample records 2,600 or so distinct CDR3 sequences, 25% to 30% being singletons. Sequencing used PBMCs, obtained at follow-up. Every receptor here comes from a male donor with early-stage non-small cell lung cancer.

This clonotype appeared a few times. The library was built for alpha chains, so this beta chain is an off-target read and its size means little. V gene TRBV7-2 combines with J gene TRBJ2-1; D is perhaps TRBD2 (5 bases). V lost 1 base and J lost 2, with 15 bases in between. Germline CDR1 reads SGHTA; CDR2 reads FQGNSA. The CDR3 is made up of 17 amino acids. CDR3 bases: TGTGCCAGCAGCTTAGGGTTGCTAGCCGGGGCCTACAATGAGCAGTTCTTC. It encodes CASSLGLLAGAYNEQFF.

Of note for this clonotype: This beta chain slipped into a library made for alpha chains as a stray read, so its size is not meaningful. The DNA for the CDR3 is TGTGCCAGCAGTGAAAATGAGCAGTTCTTC. It codes for CASSENEQFF. The rearrangement uses TRBV2 and TRBJ2-1; D is undetermined. The CDR3 has 10 residues. The ends were cut back, 2 bases at V and 7 bases at J, with 0 bases in the middle. Germline lookup yields CDR1 SNHLY and CDR2 FYNNEI.

This clonotype turned up a few times. With the library built for alpha chains, this beta chain is off target and its frequency is not meaningful. The V gene is TRBV28, the J gene TRBJ2-2; perhaps TRBD1 as D (5 bases). V dropped 3 bases and J dropped 5 bases, with 13 bases sitting between them. Germline V gives CDR1 MDHEN, CDR2 SYDVKM. The CDR3 totals 15 residues. CDR3 sequence reads: CASSLFGAGTGELFF. In DNA form, the CDR3 reads TGTGCCAGCAGTTTGTTTGGGGCCGGGACCGGGGAGCTGTTTTTT.

Regarding this clonotype: This beta chain turned up in a library designed for alpha chains; as an off-target read, its abundance says little. V and J are TRBV28 and TRBJ2-5; D could derive from TRBD1 or TRBD2 (5 bases each). CDR1 and CDR2 (germline): MDHEN, SYDVKM. CDR3 length: 14 amino acids. V dropped 8 bases and J dropped 6 bases, with 19 bases sitting between them. CDR3 protein: CASLPPAGTKTQYF. Written as DNA, the CDR3 is TGTGCCAGCCTCCCCCCGGCAGGGACGAAGACCCAGTACTTC.

This clonotype was seen a handful of times. This beta chain is off target for a library built for alpha chains, so its abundance means little. The rearrangement links TRBV14 to TRBJ2-2; tentatively, D is TRBD2 (5 bases). The CDR3 covers 15 residues. Germline V gives CDR1 SGHDN, CDR2 FVKESK. The V end was cut by 5 bases, the J end by 4 bases, with 14 bases between. CDR3 nucleotide sequence: TGTGCCAGCAGCGCATCGGGGATATTCACCGGGGAGCTGTTTTTT. This encodes CASSASGIFTGELFF. The full variable domain, completed using reference TRBV14 and TRBJ2-2, is EAGVTQFPSHSVIEKGQTVTLRCDPISGHDNLYWYRRVMGKEIKFLLHFVKESKQDESGMPNNRFLAERTGGTYSTLKVQPAELEDSGVYFCASSASGIFTGELFFGEGSRLTVL.

Judged by abundance, this clonotype is medium-sized (0.01 to 0.1%). This beta chain represents an off-target read in a library built for alpha chains; its size is of limited meaning. The rearrangement uses TRBV12-3 or TRBV12-4 and TRBJ2-1; perhaps TRBD1 as D (5 bases). The CDR3 runs 14 residues. Between the trimmed V and J ends, which lost 6 bases and 4 bases, there was a span of 13 bases. CDR3 nucleotides: TGTGCCAGCAGCAATTACAACAGGTACAATGAGCAGTTCTTC. Its translation is CASSNYNRYNEQFF.

The table lists this clonotype with a few counts. For a library built for alpha chains, this beta chain is a stray read; little rests on its size. J is TRBJ2-5 and V is TRBV20-1; weak D call: TRBD2 (5 bases). The CDR3 sequence is 14 residues long. Germline CDR1 and CDR2: DFQATT and SNEGSKA (reference sequence). With 0 bases removed from V and 2 bases from J, the gap between germline ends came to 10 bases. CDR3 in DNA: TGCAGTGCTAGAGATGCCAGGACTCAAGAGACCCAGTACTTC. This encodes CSARDARTQETQYF.

Note on this clonotype: This beta chain is a stray sequence in a library constructed for alpha chains; its clone size is not meaningful. The gene calls are TRBV28 and TRBJ2-6, with D possibly matching TRBD1 (6 bases). CDR3 length equals 18 residues. V shed 5 bases and J shed 0 bases, with 17 bases lying between them. The V gene's germline CDR1 is MDHEN and CDR2 SYDVKM. The CDR3 bases are TGTGCCAGCAGTACATGGTGGGGGCCATCCTCTGGGGCCAACGTCCTGACTTTC. Protein product: CASSTWWGPSSGANVLTF.

For this clonotype: This beta chain turned up in a library designed for alpha chains; as an off-target read, its abundance says little. This sequence joins TRBV28 and TRBJ2-7, with D tentatively TRBD2 (5 bases). Germline lookup yields CDR1 MDHEN and CDR2 SYDVKM. The CDR3 spans 15 residues. The ends were cut back, 4 bases at V and 1 base at J, with 14 bases in the middle. DNA of the CDR3: TGTGCCAGCAGTTCCGCCGGACTTGAATCCTACGAGCAGTACTTC. Encoded protein: CASSSAGLESYEQYF. The full variable domain, in which reference TRBV28 and TRBJ2-7 provide the parts outside the CDR3, is DVKVTQSSRYLVKRTGEKVFLECVQDMDHENMFWYRQDPGLGLRLIYFSYDVKMKEKGDIPEGYSVSREKKERFSLILESASTNQTSMYLCASSSAGLESYEQYFGPGTRLTVT.

Of note for this clonotype: This beta chain is an off-target read within a library intended for alpha chains, so its frequency means little. The chain combines TRBV15 with TRBJ2-3; TRBD1 matches 9 bases. CDR1 is LNHNV and CDR2 is YYDKDF in the germline V gene (reference sequence). This CDR3 contains 16 residues. Trimming took 2 bases from V and 1 from J; bases not matched to a gene: 4. The CDR3 spells CATSRLTGGGTDTQYF. The CDR3 DNA is TGTGCCACCAGCAGACTGACAGGGGGTGGCACAGATACGCAGTATTTT.

Turning to this clonotype: This beta chain was picked up by a library intended for alpha chains and is off target, so its count carries little meaning. The V and J genes are TRBV7-3 and TRBJ2-5; no definite D call. With 5 bases removed from V and 4 bases from J, the gap between germline ends came to 11 bases. CDR3 size: 13 residues. Germline loops: CDR1 SGHTA, CDR2 FQGTGA. CDR3 sequence: CASSVDLGETQYF. The CDR3 nucleotides are TGTGCCAGCAGCGTAGACTTGGGAGAGACCCAGTACTTC.

For this clonotype: A library made for alpha chains picked up this beta chain off target, so its size means little. The chain carries TRBV5-1 and TRBJ2-5, with 7 bases matching TRBD1. Germline assignment: CDR1 SGHRS and CDR2 YFSETQ. The CDR3 length is 14 residues. The V gene end was trimmed by 6 bases and the J gene end by 5 bases; junction bases not matched to a gene: 10. The CDR3 DNA is TGCGCCAGCACCCGGACAGGACGAGGGGAGACCCAGTACTTC. It encodes CASTRTGRGETQYF.

Remarks on this clonotype: The library was prepared for alpha chains; this beta chain is a stray read, so its frequency means little. The chain recombines TRBV5-1 with TRBJ2-7; TRBD2 might be the D (5 bases). This CDR3 contains 14 residues. V was cut by 3 bases and J by 1 base, with 11 bases left in between. Germline V gives CDR1 SGHRS, CDR2 YFSETQ. CDR3 residues: CASSYSGKSYEQYF. CDR3 DNA: TGCGCCAGCAGCTACTCCGGGAAGTCCTACGAGCAGTACTTC.

Of note for this clonotype: This beta chain turned up in a library designed for alpha chains; as an off-target read, its abundance says little. This chain uses TRBV5-6 with TRBJ2-1; D possibly corresponds to TRBD2 (5 bases). Between the trimmed V and J ends, which lost 1 base and 8 bases, there was a span of 13 bases. This CDR3 is 14 amino acids long. From germline, CDR1 is SGHDT and CDR2 YYEEEE. Written as DNA, the CDR3 is TGTGCCAGCAGCTTGTTAGGGAGAGTACATGAGCAGTTCTTC. Residues: CASSLLGRVHEQFF. Using reference TRBV5-6 and TRBJ2-1 for the parts outside the CDR3, the full variable domain is DAGVTQSPTHLIKTRGQQVTLRCSPKSGHDTVSWYQQALGQGPQFIFQYYEEEERQRGNFPDRFSGHQFPNYSSELNVNALLLGDSALYLCASSLLGRVHEQFFGPGTRLTVL.